This is a list of T cell receptor beta chains from one sample in a study of early T cells in non-severe SARS-CoV-2 infection. TCRdb passed the 5' RACE reads through MiXCR, listing each CDR3 protein once. The data show more than 60,000 distinct CDR3 sequences, around 13% seen once. Sequenced input: whole blood. Receptor source: an adult who was a healthcare worker with PCR-confirmed SARS-CoV-2 infection or an uninfected control (not recorded which). CDR3s include the opening cysteine and the closing phenylalanine or tryptophan. A D gene is named only where the DNA matches it firmly. For some rows the clone size is stated as once, few or many, or as a class when expanded; others skip it.

j_call clone_size d_call v_call cdr3_nt cdr3_aa
TRBJ2-3 many TRBD2 TRBV12-3/TRBV12-4 TGTGCCAGCAGATACGGACTAGCGGGAGGGGTAGATACGCAGTATTTT CASRYGLAGGVDTQYF
TRBJ2-3 few TRBD2 TRBV11-2 TGTGCCAGCAGCTTAGCGGGGGGACTAGCGGAGTACACAGATACGCAGTATTTT CASSLAGGLAEYTDTQYF
TRBJ2-7 many NA TRBV28 TGTGCCAGCAGTTTAACATCCTGGACCCCCTACGAGCAGTACTTC CASSLTSWTPYEQYF
TRBJ2-7 many NA TRBV7-9 TGTGCCAGCAGCTTGGACGGGGGAGAGCAGTACTTC CASSLDGGEQYF
TRBJ2-1 NA NA TRBV28 TGTGCCAGCAGTTTATGGTCCTACAATGAGCAGTTCTTC CASSLWSYNEQFF
TRBJ2-5 NA TRBD2 TRBV11-1 TGTGCCAGCAGCCGGAGCGCGGGGGACCGAAAAGAGACCCAGTACTTC CASSRSAGDRKETQYF
TRBJ1-5 many NA TRBV28 TGTGCCAGCAGTACCAGCCAAGTCGACCCTTCTCAGCCCCAGCATTTT CASSTSQVDPSQPQHF
TRBJ2-1 few TRBD2 TRBV29-1 TGCAGCGTTGTGGTTAGCGGGAGCTACAATGAGCAGTTCTTC CSVVVSGSYNEQFF
TRBJ2-7 few NA TRBV20-1 TGCAGTGCTTGGACCGGGACGGAGACCTACGAGCAGTACTTC CSAWTGTETYEQYF
TRBJ1-4 few TRBD1 TRBV11-2 TGTGCCAGCAGCTTATACAGGGGTGCAACTAATGAAAAACTGTTTTTT CASSLYRGATNEKLFF
TRBJ2-5 NA NA TRBV27 TGTGCCAGCAGTCCTCAGGCCTGGGCGACCCAGTACTTC CASSPQAWATQYF
TRBJ2-1 few NA TRBV5-6 TGTGCCAGCAGCTCACAGGGAAACAACCCTTTCTTC CASSSQGNNPFF
TRBJ2-5 NA NA TRBV15 TGTGCCACCAGCAGAGGGAACAGCGGCCAGGGAGAGACCCAGTACTTC CATSRGNSGQGETQYF
TRBJ2-1 few TRBD2 TRBV7-3 TGTGCCAGCAGCCTCGCGGGGGGGCCGTGGAATGAGCAGTTCTTC CASSLAGGPWNEQFF
TRBJ1-2 many NA TRBV18 TGTGCCAGCTCTCCTCGGACGGATCCTAACTATGGCTACACCTTC CASSPRTDPNYGYTF
TRBJ2-2 NA TRBD1 TRBV18 TGTGCCAGCTCACCCTCGAGGGGGCTTCTCAACACCGGGGAGCTGTTTTTT CASSPSRGLLNTGELFF
TRBJ1-1 few NA TRBV5-1 TGCGCCAGCAGACCGGGACAAGGAAACATACGGAACACTGAAGCTTTCTTT CASRPGQGNIRNTEAFF
TRBJ1-1 many TRBD1 TRBV7-9 TGTGCCAGCAGCTTAGCAGGGGGCCCCGCTGAAGCTTTCTTT CASSLAGGPAEAFF
TRBJ1-4 few NA TRBV29-1 TGCAGCGGTTCACAGGGATGGGATGCTGAAAAACTGTTTTTT CSGSQGWDAEKLFF
TRBJ1-6 few NA TRBV27 TGTGCCAGCAGCCTTGACAGAGGTCGTTCACCCCTCCACTTT CASSLDRGRSPLHF
TRBJ1-4 NA NA TRBV29-1 TGCAGCGCCGACCCAGGAATAGGAGAAAAACTGTTTTTT CSADPGIGEKLFF
TRBJ1-2 many TRBD1 TRBV5-4 TGTGCCAGCAGCTCAGGGACCGGGACAGGGGGCTATGGCTACACCTTC CASSSGTGTGGYGYTF
TRBJ1-2 NA NA TRBV6-1 TGTGCCAGCAGTGGCGGGGGGTTTGGCTACACCTTC CASSGGGFGYTF
TRBJ1-4 NA TRBD1 TRBV7-9 TGTGCCAGCAGCTTAGGGACAGGGGCCGAAAAACTGTTTTTT CASSLGTGAEKLFF
TRBJ2-4 many NA TRBV12-3/TRBV12-4 TGTGCCAGCAGTCCCCAAGCAGGTGGGGCCAAAAACATTCAGTACTTC CASSPQAGGAKNIQYF
TRBJ1-1 NA NA TRBV5-1 TGCGCCAGCAGCCAACAGGGACCCCCGAACACTGAAGCTTTCTTT CASSQQGPPNTEAFF
TRBJ2-1 NA NA TRBV27 TGTGCCAGCAGTTTTAGGTCAGAGGGCTACAATGAGCAGTTCTTC CASSFRSEGYNEQFF
TRBJ1-2 few NA TRBV7-9 TGTGCCAGCAGCTTAGTAGGTCGGAGCAACTATGGCTACACCTTC CASSLVGRSNYGYTF
TRBJ1-6 many NA TRBV21-1 TGTGCCAGCAGCAAACTGGCAGGGGATTCACCCCTCCACTTT CASSKLAGDSPLHF
TRBJ2-5 many NA TRBV18 TGTGCCAGCTCACCACCTGCTTATCGGGGAGAGACCCAGTACTTC CASSPPAYRGETQYF
TRBJ2-3 NA NA TRBV5-1 TGCGCCAGCAGCCCAGAGGGACTGCTCTTCTTAGATACGCAGTATTTT CASSPEGLLFLDTQYF
TRBJ1-3 NA NA TRBV9 TGTGCCAGCAGCGTAGACTGGGGAAACACCATATATTTT CASSVDWGNTIYF
TRBJ1-1 NA NA TRBV27 TGTGCCACTCAGCCGGGGCTAAACACTGAAGCTTTCTTT CATQPGLNTEAFF
TRBJ1-1 many TRBD1 TRBV6-5 TGTGCCAGCAGAAGGGACAGGGGACTACAAGCTTTCTTT CASRRDRGLQAFF
TRBJ2-7 many NA TRBV19 TGTGCCAGTAGTATAGTAGTGGGACGGGGAAATTACGAGCAGTACTTC CASSIVVGRGNYEQYF
TRBJ1-5 many TRBD1 TRBV19 TGTGCCAGTAGTATTAACTCAGGGGGCGGTCAGCCCCAGCATTTT CASSINSGGGQPQHF
TRBJ2-3 NA NA TRBV10-3 TGTGCCATCAGTGACAGCGCAGATACGCAGTATTTT CAISDSADTQYF